These 29 T cell receptor beta chains were sequenced from one sample in a study of long-term antiretroviral therapy in people with HIV. The immunoSEQ assay was v3.0, run at survey level. Repertoires were generated with immunoSEQ multiplex PCR, while TCRdb's copy carries only in-frame clones and drops some. The repertoire holds 20,000 or so clones, with approximately 79% as singletons. The material sequenced was unsorted PBMCs, taken at the start of antiretroviral therapy, before treatment. These receptors came from a man aged 18-30 years with HIV.

This chain links TRBV6-6 with TRBJ2-3; D is possibly TRBD1 (5 bases). This CDR3 contains 15 residues. Germline CDR1 MNHNY, CDR2 SVGAGI (reference sequence). Trimming took 2 bases from V and 6 from J, leaving 15 bases between them. In nucleotides, the CDR3 is TGTGCCAGCAGTTACCTCAGGGCTGGGGTGGATACGCAGTATTTT. The encoded protein is CASSYLRAGVDTQYF.

The rearrangement uses TRBV7-2 and TRBJ2-7; D is undetermined. The germline V gene encodes CDR1 SGHTA and CDR2 FQGNSA. Trimming took 3 bases from V and 2 from J, leaving 11 bases between them. The CDR3 is made up of 14 amino acids. In nucleotides, the CDR3 is TGTGCCAGCAGCTTGGGCTGGGGTGCCTACGAGCAGTACTTC. As protein: CASSLGWGAYEQYF.

The chain has TRBV18 and TRBJ1-5; D ambiguous. Deletions cut 3 bases from V and 4 bases from J, with 10 bases between. The CDR3 loop spans 14 amino acids. Germline CDR1 reads KGHSH; CDR2 reads LQKENI. Written as DNA, the CDR3 is TGTGCCAGCTCACCTGGCGTTTGGAATCAGCCCCAGCATTTT. Amino acids: CASSPGVWNQPQHF.

The chain employs TRBV19 and TRBJ2-7; TRBD2 matches at 8 bases. From germline, CDR1 is LNHDA and CDR2 SQIVND (reference sequence). The CDR3 runs 15 residues. V was clipped by 6 bases and J by 5 bases; unmatched bases: 12. The chain's CDR3 is CASSPTGGSGDEQYF. The CDR3 DNA is TGTGCCAGTAGCCCCACGGGGGGGTCGGGGGACGAGCAGTACTTC.

The chain carries TRBV29-1 and TRBJ2-2, with D hard to call. The CDR3 runs 15 residues. Per the germline V gene, CDR1 is SQVTM and CDR2 is ANQGSEA. Trimming removed 2 bases at V and 3 bases at J, with 13 bases between. In DNA form, the CDR3 reads TGCAGCGTTGAAAGGTCGGGTGTGGACACCGGGGAGCTGTTTTTT. This translates into CSVERSGVDTGELFF.

V gene TRBV15 combines with J gene TRBJ2-3, with 8 bases aligning to TRBD2. The CDR3 spans 16 residues. V was clipped by 0 bases and J by 6 bases; unmatched bases: 8. Per germline, CDR1 LNHNV and CDR2 YYDKDF (reference sequence). CDR3 sequence: CATSRDAWREEDTQYF. The CDR3 nucleotides read TGTGCCACCAGCAGAGACGCTTGGCGGGAGGAGGATACGCAGTATTTT.

This rearrangement joins TRBV19 to TRBJ2-1; D is undetermined. V was shortened by 1 base and J by 0 bases, with 7 bases between the two germline ends. Germline CDR1 and CDR2: LNHDA and SQIVND (reference sequence). This CDR3 contains 15 residues. The CDR3 sequence: CASSIAQNSYNEQFF. In DNA form, the CDR3 reads TGTGCCAGTAGTATAGCGCAAAACTCCTACAATGAGCAGTTCTTC.

This rearrangement joins TRBV7-8 to TRBJ2-1, with D possibly TRBD1 on 5 matching bases. V lost 1 base to trimming and J lost 7 bases, with 11 bases between them. In germline, CDR1 is SGHVS, CDR2 FQNEAQ. The CDR3 extends over 14 amino acids. CDR3 loop: CASSLDGRVNEQFF. For the CDR3, the DNA is TGTGCCAGCAGCTTAGATGGCAGGGTGAATGAGCAGTTCTTC.

The J gene is TRBJ2-5, the V gene TRBV5-1, with 15 bases lining up with TRBD2. Trimming cost V 4 bases and J 5 bases; bases outside gene matches: 6. The CDR3 is 16 amino acids. Germline V gene lookup returns CDR1 SGHRS and CDR2 YFSETQ. CDR3 nucleotides: TGCGCCAGCAGCGGAGGACTAGCGGGAGGGTCGGAGACCCAGTACTTC. Protein: CASSGGLAGGSETQYF.

J is TRBJ2-1 and V is TRBV28; the D gene is possibly TRBD2 (8 bases). Trimming shortened V by 6 bases and J by 14 bases, and 17 bases separated the two germline ends. CDR1 and CDR2 (germline): MDHEN, SYDVKM. CDR3 length: 12 residues. CDR3 sequence: CASRDGRGLEFF. DNA of the CDR3: TGTGCCAGCAGAGACGGGAGGGGGCTAGAGTTCTTC. Full variable domain (remainder filled in from reference TRBV28 and TRBJ2-1): DVKVTQSSRYLVKRTGEKVFLECVQDMDHENMFWYRQDPGLGLRLIYFSYDVKMKEKGDIPEGYSVSREKKERFSLILESASTNQTSMYLCASRDGRGLEFFGPGTRLTVL.

The chain carries TRBV9 and TRBJ1-3; tentative D call: TRBD1 (6 bases). Germline-derived CDR1 and CDR2 are SGDLS and YYNGEE. There are 15 residues in the CDR3. The V gene lost 4 bases and the J gene lost 0 bases, with 11 bases spanning the gap. DNA of the CDR3: TGTGCCAGCAGCCGACAGGACAGCTCTGGAAACACCATATATTTT. Translated: CASSRQDSSGNTIYF. Variable domain in full (rest from reference TRBV9 and TRBJ1-3): DSGVTQTPKHLITATGQRVTLRCSPRSGDLSVYWYQQSLDQGLQFLIQYYNGEERAKGNILERFSAQQFPDLHSELNLSSLELGDSALYFCASSRQDSSGNTIYFGEGSWLTVV.

This sequence joins TRBV30 and TRBJ1-6; 7 bases map to TRBD1. CDR1 and CDR2 from the germline V gene are GTSNPN and SVGIG (reference sequence). J lost 5 bases, V lost 8 bases, and 6 bases had no gene match. The CDR3 is made up of 13 amino acids. The CDR3 bases are TGTGCCACACAGGGGACCCATAATTCACCCCTCCACTTT. It codes for CATQGTHNSPLHF.

The chain carries TRBV5-5 and TRBJ1-1; D remains unclear. The CDR3 consists of 16 residues. Trimming cost V 3 bases and J 2 bases, with 17 bases left between them. Germline V CDR1 and CDR2: SGHKS, YYEKEE (reference sequence). CDR3 region: CASSSWGRVSNTEAFF. The CDR3, as DNA: TGTGCCAGCAGCTCTTGGGGTCGGGTGTCAAACACTGAAGCTTTCTTT.

This clone came up a few times. J is TRBJ2-5 and V is TRBV27; the match to TRBD2 covers 7 bases. The germline CDR1 and CDR2 sequences are MNHEY and SMNVEV (reference sequence). The J segment lost 4 bases and the V segment lost 6 bases, leaving 17 bases of the junction unmatched. The CDR3 is 17 residues long. The CDR3 coding sequence is TGTGCCAGCAGCTCCGGCCCGGGAGGCCCCAAAATAGAGACCCAGTACTTC. Residues: CASSSGPGGPKIETQYF.

The V gene is TRBV4-1, the J gene TRBJ2-7, with 7 bases matching TRBD2. This CDR3 comprises 16 residues. With 0 bases clipped from V and 5 bases from J, the junction kept 10 bases outside the gene matches. Germline V gives CDR1 MGHRA, CDR2 YSYEKL. CDR3 region: CASSQDLTSVVNEQYF. Written as DNA, the CDR3 is TGCGCCAGCAGCCAAGATTTAACTAGCGTTGTTAACGAGCAGTACTTC.

V gene TRBV7-9 combines with J gene TRBJ2-1; D perhaps matches TRBD1 (7 bases). V lost 1 base and J 7 bases, leaving 11 bases between the germline ends. Looked up from germline, CDR1 is SEHNR and CDR2 is FQNEAQ (reference sequence). CDR3 length equals 14 residues. The CDR3 nucleotides are TGTGCCAGCAGCTTAGATTCAGGGGGGAATGAGCAGTTCTTC. Translating gives CASSLDSGGNEQFF.

V usage is TRBV4-3 and J usage is TRBJ2-7; D is uncertain. The V and J ends lost 0 bases and 3 bases respectively, with 12 bases between them. The germline gives CDR1 LGHNA, CDR2 YSLEER. The CDR3 sequence is 15 residues long. CDR3 residues: CASSQDWADSYEQYF. DNA for the CDR3: TGCGCCAGCAGCCAAGATTGGGCGGATAGCTACGAGCAGTACTTC.

The V call is TRBV9, the J call TRBJ2-5; D perhaps matches TRBD2 (5 bases). V shed 0 bases and J shed 4 bases, with 10 bases lying between them. The CDR3 extends over 14 amino acids. Germline CDR1 SGDLS, CDR2 YYNGEE. This chain's CDR3 is CASSVGEKGETQYF. The DNA of the CDR3 is TGTGCCAGCAGCGTAGGGGAGAAGGGAGAGACCCAGTACTTC.

This rearrangement joins TRBV5-1 to TRBJ2-5, with 7 bases identical to TRBD2. After removal of 4 bases from V and 9 bases from J, the junction contained 6 bases not matched to a gene. Germline loops: CDR1 SGHRS, CDR2 YFSETQ. This CDR3 contains 12 residues. In nucleotides, the CDR3 is TGCGCCAGCAGCCCTGGGGGGGAGGCCCAGTACTTC. The encoded protein is CASSPGGEAQYF.

The chain uses TRBV6-4 and TRBJ2-2; D not resolved. V was cut by 2 bases and J by 8 bases, with 6 bases left in between. The CDR3 extends over 12 amino acids. CDR1 is MRHNA, CDR2 SNTAGT, per germline. The CDR3 spells CASSDGRGELFF. The CDR3, as DNA: TGTGCCAGCAGTGACGGGCGGGGGGAGCTGTTTTTT.

This clone was found once. The chain carries TRBV18 and TRBJ2-7, with 10 bases fitting TRBD2. CDR1 KGHSH and CDR2 LQKENI come from the germline V gene. The CDR3 totals 14 residues. J was trimmed by 4 bases and V by 6 bases; bases with no gene match: 6. The CDR3 DNA follows: TGTGCCAGCTCGAGCGGGAGGGCCTTATACGAGCAGTACTTC. This gives the protein CASSSGRALYEQYF.

The genes are TRBV5-5 and TRBJ2-1; 8 nucleotides agree with TRBD2. The junction had 7 bases not matched to a gene; V was cut back by 2 bases and J by 6 bases. This CDR3 is 15 amino acids long. From germline, CDR1 is SGHKS and CDR2 YYEKEE (reference sequence). In DNA form, the CDR3 reads TGTGCCAGCAGCTTACGGACTAGCTCAGGCAATGAGCAGTTCTTC. Translating it yields CASSLRTSSGNEQFF.

The chain has TRBV7-2 and TRBJ2-7, with D possibly TRBD2 on 7 matching bases. This CDR3 region has 15 residues. Germline values: CDR1 SGHTA, CDR2 FQGNSA. V gave up 4 bases and J gave up 5 bases, with 18 bases separating them. The CDR3 sequence: CASSWGGAGQDEQYF. The CDR3 DNA reads TGTGCCAGCAGCTGGGGGGGCGCAGGGCAAGACGAGCAGTACTTC.

The V gene is TRBV7-8, the J gene TRBJ2-7, with TRBD2 identical over 14 bases. Germline V lookup: CDR1 SGHVS, CDR2 FQNEAQ. The CDR3 is 17 amino acids. J lost 3 bases, V lost 4 bases, and 8 bases had no gene match. CDR3 region: CASSSGLAGVALYEQYF. Here the CDR3 DNA reads TGTGCCAGCAGCTCGGGACTAGCGGGAGTAGCGCTCTACGAGCAGTACTTC.

This clone was observed a few times. The CDR3 loop is CASSYSGFFVTDEQFF. In DNA, the CDR3 is TGTGCCAGCAGTTACTCGGGCTTTTTTGTGACGGATGAGCAGTTCTTC. J is TRBJ2-1 and V is TRBV6-5; D not resolved. The length of the CDR3 is 16 residues. V was clipped by 0 bases and J by 8 bases, with 17 bases between them. From germline, CDR1 is MNHEY and CDR2 SVGAGI.

The chain combines TRBV13 with TRBJ2-1; D ambiguous. The V gene lost 6 bases and the J gene lost 7 bases, with 19 bases spanning the gap. This CDR3 has 15 amino acids. Germline V gives CDR1 PRHDT, CDR2 FYEKMQ (reference sequence). The CDR3 is CASSVTSHIPNEQFF. The CDR3 coding sequence is TGTGCCAGCAGTGTTACCTCCCACATCCCAAATGAGCAGTTCTTC.

The chain couples TRBV5-4 to TRBJ2-1; maybe TRBD1 (6 bases). Germline CDR1 and CDR2: SGHNT and YYREEE (reference sequence). V lost 0 bases to trimming and J lost 0 bases, with 13 bases between them. This CDR3 comprises 17 residues. CDR3 DNA: TGTGCCAGCAGCTTGGCAGGGGCAAGGAGCTCCTACAATGAGCAGTTCTTC. This gives the protein CASSLAGARSSYNEQFF. Together with reference TRBV5-4 and TRBJ2-1, the CDR3 gives the full variable domain: ETGVTQSPTHLIKTRGQQVTLRCSSQSGHNTVSWYQQALGQGPQFIFQYYREEENGRGNFPPRFSGLQFPNYSSELNVNALELDDSALYLCASSLAGARSSYNEQFFGPGTRLTVL.

The V and J genes are TRBV27 and TRBJ2-7, with 9 bases fitting TRBD1. Germline CDR1 is MNHEY and CDR2 is SMNVEV (reference sequence). The junction had 10 bases not matched to a gene; V was cut back by 5 bases and J by 5 bases. The CDR3 length is 15 residues. The CDR3 region has the DNA TGTGCCAGCAGTGGAGGACAGGGGAGGTACGACGAGCAGTACTTC. Translating gives CASSGGQGRYDEQYF.

This clone is classed as medium-sized. V is TRBV28 and J is TRBJ1-2; D unresolved. CDR1 MDHEN and CDR2 SYDVKM come from the germline V gene. The CDR3 totals 14 residues. V lost 5 bases to trimming and J lost 5 bases, with 15 bases between them. The CDR3 DNA reads TGTGCCAGCAGTCCTGAGTCCCTGGGGTATGGCTACACCTTC. Translation: CASSPESLGYGYTF.